This T cell receptor (beta chain) derives from a study of T cells in Graves' hyperthyroidism and ophthalmopathy. There are a few counts of this clonotype. The CDR3 loop spans 14 amino acids. With 0 bases removed from V and 4 bases from J, the gap between germline ends came to 12 bases. CDR1 and CDR2 (germline): DFQATT, SNEGSKA (reference sequence). TCR beta CDR3 regions were amplified from RNA. A first-round RT-PCR of the TCR CDR3 used the HTBI primer set. Each CDR3 protein is one row after TCRdb ran MiXCR on the multiplex PCR reads. The data contain approximately 560,000 distinct CDR3 sequences, 35% to 55% of them singletons.

V usage is TRBV20-1 and J usage is TRBJ1-2; TRBD1 might be the D (5 bases). The TCR comes from a woman aged 18-30 years with Graves' hyperthyroidism. Sequenced: peripheral blood or thyroid tissue (not recorded which). CDR3 loop: CSARDPGVLYGYTF. The CDR3 nucleotides read TGCAGTGCTAGAGATCCGGGGGTTCTCTATGGCTACACCTTC.